The TCR beta chain described here comes from a study of T cells expressing NK-cell markers. The overall study: All TCR beta repertoires analysed originated from sorted CD3+CD56+NKG2C+, CD3+CD56+NKG2C- and CD3+CD56-NKG2C+ T cells.

TCRdb re-called the 5' RACE reads and catalogs CDR3 proteins one per entry, DNA excluded. This sample contains 500,000 or so distinct CDR3 sequences. The CDR3 consists of 16 residues. Germline values: CDR1 SGHDT, CDR2 YYEEEE. The sequence derives from a man between 18 and 35 years old in good health. This chain joins TRBV5-6 and TRBJ1-1; without DNA, the TCRdb call of TRBD1 cannot be checked. Sequencing was done on a sample of blood T cells: a sorted CD56 or NKG2C T cell subset, CD4+ or CD8+ T cells, or bulk PBMC T cells (not recorded which). The CDR3: CASSFGGTIPNTEAFF.